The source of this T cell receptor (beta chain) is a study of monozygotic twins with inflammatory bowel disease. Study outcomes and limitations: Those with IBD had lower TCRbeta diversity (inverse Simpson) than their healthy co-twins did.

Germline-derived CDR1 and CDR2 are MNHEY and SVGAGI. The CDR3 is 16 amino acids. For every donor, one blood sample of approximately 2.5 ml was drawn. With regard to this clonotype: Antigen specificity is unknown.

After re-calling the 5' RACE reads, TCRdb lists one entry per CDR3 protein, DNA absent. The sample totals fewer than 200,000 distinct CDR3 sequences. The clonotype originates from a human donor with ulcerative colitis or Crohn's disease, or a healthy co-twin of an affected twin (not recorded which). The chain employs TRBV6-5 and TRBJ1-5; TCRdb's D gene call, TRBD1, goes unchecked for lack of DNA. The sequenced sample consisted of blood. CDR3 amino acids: CASSYYGQGLAQPQHF.